This T cell receptor (beta chain) was captured by sequencing in a study of CD8+CD57+ T cells in acquired aplastic anemia. The overall study: Quantities of DNA derived from sorted CD4+ and CD8+ cells averaged roughly 3 ug.

Germline CDR1 is ENHRY and CDR2 is SYGVKD. This CDR3 spans 15 amino acids. With 4 bases clipped from V and 4 bases from J, the junction kept 5 bases outside the gene matches. Profiling of TCR beta VDJ combinations and CDR3 sequences used genomic DNA as template. Each CDR3 protein gets one entry after TCRdb re-called the reads with MiXCR. The repertoire holds some 150,000 distinct CDR3 sequences, about two thirds seen once, with around 45% in the top ten. Details on this clonotype: Its matching antigen is unknown.

Study findings and constraints: Patients were compared with controls for CD8+ Simpson's diversity, and no significant difference emerged. A set of 25 to 35 CD8+ CDR3 sequences was shared between patients and controls, and these sequences appeared highly expressed in patients.

Patients sequenced had flow cytometry evidence of CD8+CD57+ cell expansion. The sequence was obtained from a human donor with aplastic anemia. The sample was sorted CD4+, CD8+, or CD8+CD57+ T cells (not recorded which) from PBMCs. The rearrangement links TRBV10-3 to TRBJ1-5; 9 bases line up with TRBD1. The CDR3, as DNA: TGTGCCATCAGTGCAGCCGGGACAGGGAATCAGCCCCAGCATTTT. It codes for CAISAAGTGNQPQHF.